The entry below gives a single T cell receptor beta chain sequence along with its context. The clone's antigen remains unknown. No much larger clonotype is one base removed from it; base qualities were not supplied. In total, 630 or so healthy bone marrow donors made up the cohort. Cohort members were all nominally healthy when sampled, although unrecorded immune exposures were likely present. The donor was CMV seropositive and was included in the group of about 290 seropositive cohort members. A peripheral blood sample was provided by each donor, and peripheral blood mononuclear cells were used for TCR beta sequencing. The Qiagen DNeasy Blood Extraction Kit was used to extract genomic DNA from the blood cell samples. This sample is drawn from a study of cytomegalovirus exposure and HLA in healthy donors (TCRdb year 2017). Regarding the study in general: An earlier analysis of approximately 590 of the donors reported 250 to 350 Gb of sequence data and around 110 million unique TCR beta sequences from about 200 million T cells. Several DR-DQ haplotypes were handled as single units for association and clustering, since linkage in the cohort was strong. The study profiled the T cell repertoires of some 610 subjects by immunosequencing and related them to cytomegalovirus serostatus. Of the approximately 400 genotyped donors, 75% to 85% were placed in the genetic ancestry cluster associated with self-reported Caucasian donors. Across approximately 400 genotyped donors of the cohort, an average of 235,054 unique TCR beta nucleotide sequences per donor were sequenced, and roughly 18% of those sequences were non-productive. A later genetic analysis took genome-wide SNP genotypes for about 55% of the 666 donors and used that subset as a discovery cohort. HLA typing covered class I and class II loci at four-digit resolution. Donor age, sex, ethnicity and CMV serostatus were compiled together with the repertoire data. A later analysis re-analyzed previously published TCR beta repertoires from 660 or so donors and added high-resolution HLA genotyping to study TCR occurrence patterns. The later analysis used no new phenotypic data to find candidate immune exposures, relying instead on TCR beta sequences and their occurrence across donors. The number of donors typed differed by locus, with roughly 629-640 for A, B, C, DRB1 and DQB1, around 500 for DQA1, about 610 for DPA1, and some 470 for DPB1. An early release that covered roughly 600 HLA-typed donors contained about 300 gigabases of sequencing data and approximately 85 million unique TCR sequences. A separate validation cohort of roughly 110 different subjects was used in addition to the roughly 640-subject first cohort. Every repertoire in the discovery cohort had been generated on one and the same sequencing platform. In an earlier analysis of 500 to 650 of the donors, high-throughput TCR beta sequencing was used to judge whether each TCR beta V gene segment behaved as functional or pseudogenic. The aim of the study was to test whether cataloging public T cell receptors could identify signatures of past pathogen exposure. To predict cytomegalovirus infection status, the study combined high-throughput TCR immunosequencing, statistical association of individual TCRs with disease status, and machine learning. Here is what the overall study found, with its caveats: Cytomegalovirus status was reported to be diagnosed by the classifier with high specificity and sensitivity in both the original and validation cohorts. An association between a missense DCLRE1C variant and V-gene and J-gene trimming of TCR beta chains was found in a later genetic analysis and replicated in an independent cohort. According to a later analysis, TCR association rates differed among HLA loci, with DRB1 alleles showing the most associated TCRs and HLA-C alleles showing the fewest. Correlated functional status among segregating V segments might be attributable to linkage disequilibrium, but an unknown experimental factor could not be ruled out. Presence/absence analyses assumed roughly uniform sequencing depth across donors, an assumption that may not hold. A later genetic analysis reported fewer N-insertions in productive TCRs among donors in an Asian-associated ancestry cluster than the roughly 700-donor mean. Because HLA typing was missing for some donors at each locus, association tests included only the typed subset. The earlier analysis of approximately 590 of the donors excluded some 15 rarely observed V segments, including chromosome 9 orphons, because counts were too low. The only immune exposure information available for the cohort was CMV serostatus. In a later analysis, most CMV-associated TCR beta chains were found to appear HLA-restricted, with HLA associations seemingly driven largely by CMV exposure. A later analysis reported that several top co-occurrence clusters appeared linked to parvovirus B19, influenza, CMV and Epstein-Barr virus. In a later analysis, about 16,000 TCR beta sequences were associated with specific HLA alleles at a false discovery rate of 0.05. Across donors, most TCR sequences were observed very rarely, whereas some public TCRs were present in many individuals. In an earlier analysis of 587 of the donors, most TCR beta V segments appeared in productive rearrangements about 87% or about 30% of the time, broadly matching IMGT annotations. In vitro tests confirmed that three of the cytomegalovirus-associated TCR beta chains recognize cytomegalovirus antigens. A further reported finding was that TCR beta sequences accurately predicted the HLA-A and HLA-B alleles for most subjects in the first cohort. The cohort was sequenced for TCR beta chains only, and without alpha or paired-chain data the features that could be detected were limited. When HLA alleles, especially DR and DQ, strongly co-occurred, attributing TCR associations to individual alleles was difficult. A group of highly shared sequence variants was considered likely to be a technical artifact of the sequencing pipeline. The study gave a list of around 170 TCR beta chains associated with cytomegalovirus. In a later analysis, HLA-associated TCR beta chains showed more clonal expansion and lower generation probabilities than non-associated chains that were equally common. It was suggested by the authors that the approach could potentially be generalized to other disease states and immunological phenotypes.

The library was obtained by the immunoSEQ multiplex PCR assay. The multiplex PCR relied on a mix of 60 forward primers for TCR Vbeta segments and 13 reverse primers for TCR Jbeta segments. Amplification of the CDR3 region of rearranged TCR beta genes was performed with a multiplex PCR assay on genomic DNA. Amplified TCR beta libraries were sequenced as 87-base-pair reads on the Illumina HiSeq System. In the authors' own workflow: In a later analysis, around 80 million unique TCR beta chains were counted across the 500 to 850 repertoires, and some 10 million of these chains were shared by at least two donors. Raw reads were error-corrected and collapsed into unique sequences with a nearest-neighbor algorithm that merged closely related sequences to remove PCR and sequencing errors. Alignment of CDR3 sequences to IMGT reference sequences was used to assign V, D and J gene segments. For a sequence to be retained, a match of at least six nucleotides was required to both a V gene segment and a J gene segment. A rearrangement was called productive if the CDR3 had no stop codons and remained in frame with V and J, and every other rearrangement was called non-productive. CDR3 was defined according to IMGT convention as the region running from the second conserved V-encoded cysteine to the conserved J-encoded phenylalanine. The earlier analysis of 587 of the donors excluded sequences that lacked an unambiguous match to a single V gene segment. An earlier analysis of roughly 590 of the donors called V segments functional above 56.7% productive rearrangements and segregating when the between-donor standard deviation exceeded 5%. To diagnose cytomegalovirus status from the catalog of TCR beta chain sequences, a statistical classification framework was built. In a later analysis, TCR nucleotide sequences were compared against IMGT/GENE-DB human TR gene sequences so that V and J genes could be assigned. A later analysis assigned CDR3 sequences and most-parsimonious VDJ recombination scenarios with the TCRdist pipeline. In a later analysis, each TCR beta chain was defined by its CDR3 amino acid sequence together with its V-gene family, and reads without a unique V-gene family were excluded. As a way to deal with suspected cross-contamination and a sequencing artifact, a later analysis dropped 450 to 600 nucleotide sequences that were highly shared and had low generation probability. A later analysis calculated a clonal expansion index for each public chain from normalized within-repertoire ranks of inferred template counts. In a later analysis, generation probabilities were computed with a VDJ recombination model fitted to out-of-frame rearrangements, and the resulting probabilities were checked against IGoR. In a later analysis, TCR-TCR, TCR-HLA and TCR-CMV co-occurrence was scored with hypergeometric tests, and a repertoire-size bias correction was applied to TCR pairs. False discovery rates were estimated in a later analysis by permuting HLA or CMV assignments 20 times. A later analysis grouped co-occurring TCRs with DBSCAN, adding TCRdist sequence similarity when clustering within HLA-allele-positive subsets. For co-occurrence clustering, repertoires with fewer than 30,000 or more than 120,000 public chains were excluded, along with several repertoires with anomalous nucleotide sharing. TCRdb provides this immuneACCESS table in a form limited to in-frame rearrangements. Some clones are lacking; in checked studies, under half of them reflect an unresolved V gene, and why the rest are absent is not known. V, J and clone size were drawn from that table, and D and trimming were deduced from the DNA. The sample includes around 190,000 clones, with about 9.4% observed a single time. The ten largest clones capture 1% to 1.5% of the sample.

The TCR originated in a woman aged 30 to 39 in good health and CMV-seropositive. The source material was PBMCs.

DNA sequence: TGTGCCAGCAGCCAAGGGTCCGGGTTCCAAGACTTTAGCTCCTACGAGCAGTACTTC. The resulting protein is CASSQGSGFQDFSSYEQYF. The V gene is TRBV14 and the J gene is TRBJ2-7; no confident D gene assignment can be made. From the cysteine through the phenylalanine, the CDR3 covers 19 amino acids. Here the CDR3 DNA is all that survives: 57 bases in frame from base 1. V is shortened by 1 base, J by 0 bases, and the region joining them spans 22 bases. In the germline V gene, CDR1 corresponds to SGHDN and CDR2 to FVKESK.